The rows below give T cell receptor beta chains drawn from one sample of a study of PD-1 blockade in classical Hodgkin lymphoma. The method was immunoSEQ multiplex PCR; TCRdb's version includes in-frame clones alone and lacks a portion of them. The table lists some 38,000 clones, 75% to 85% of them singletons, with approximately 11% in the top ten. The starting material was peripheral blood mononuclear cells (PBMCs), obtained at baseline. The source of these receptors is a human donor with classical Hodgkin lymphoma. Both conserved end residues are part of each CDR3. Each record gives: CDR3 DNA, CDR3 protein, clone size, D gene, J gene, V gene. A D gene is named only where the DNA matches it firmly. Rows give clone size only sometimes, using once, few, many, or a class for an expanded clone.

CDR3nt: TGTGCCAGCAGCCTCGAGGGACTCCCCTACAATGAGCAGTTCTTC
CDR3aa: CASSLEGLPYNEQFF
abundance: .
d_gene: .
j_gene: TRBJ2-1
v_gene: TRBV7-9

CDR3nt: TGTGCCAGCAGCCTCCCTGGCAGGGATGTGCGCACTGAAGCTTTCTTT
CDR3aa: CASSLPGRDVRTEAFF
abundance: once
d_gene: .
j_gene: TRBJ1-1
v_gene: TRBV7-8

CDR3nt: TGTGCCAGCAGCCTCCGCGGACAAGTGGCGCAGTTCTTC
CDR3aa: CASSLRGQVAQFF
abundance: once
d_gene: .
j_gene: TRBJ2-1
v_gene: TRBV7-2

CDR3nt: TGTGCCAGCAGCTTACTCGTCTACGAGCAGTACTTC
CDR3aa: CASSLLVYEQYF
abundance: .
d_gene: .
j_gene: TRBJ2-7
v_gene: TRBV11-3

CDR3nt: TGCGCCAGCAGCCAAGAACGGGGGGCCCGCTACGAGCAGTACTTC
CDR3aa: CASSQERGARYEQYF
abundance: .
d_gene: .
j_gene: TRBJ2-7
v_gene: TRBV5-8

CDR3nt: TGTGCCAGCAGCTCCGGTGGGACTAGCACAGATACGCAGTATTTT
CDR3aa: CASSSGGTSTDTQYF
abundance: .
d_gene: .
j_gene: TRBJ2-3
v_gene: TRBV7-6

CDR3nt: TGTGCCAGCAGCGTAGCTAGAGGGTCCGGGGCAGATACGCAGTATTTT
CDR3aa: CASSVARGSGADTQYF
abundance: .
d_gene: .
j_gene: TRBJ2-3
v_gene: TRBV9

CDR3nt: TGCGCCAGCAGCCAACTTGACAGGCCAGGTGAAAAACTGTTTTTT
CDR3aa: CASSQLDRPGEKLFF
abundance: .
d_gene: .
j_gene: TRBJ1-4
v_gene: TRBV4-1

CDR3nt: TGTGCCAGCAAACTCCTCAGGGAGGACACTGAAGCTTTCTTT
CDR3aa: CASKLLREDTEAFF
abundance: .
d_gene: .
j_gene: TRBJ1-1
v_gene: TRBV7-3

CDR3nt: TGTGCCAGTAGTGACAGGTTTCGCTACGAGCAGTACTTC
CDR3aa: CASSDRFRYEQYF
abundance: .
d_gene: .
j_gene: TRBJ2-7
v_gene: TRBV19

CDR3nt: TGTGCCAGCAGCTCCTACGTAGACGAGCAGTACTTC
CDR3aa: CASSSYVDEQYF
abundance: .
d_gene: .
j_gene: TRBJ2-7
v_gene: TRBV7-9

CDR3nt: TGTGCCAGTAGTTCCCCCGGGACAGGGCACAATGAGCAGTTCTTC
CDR3aa: CASSSPGTGHNEQFF
abundance: few
d_gene: TRBD1
j_gene: TRBJ2-1
v_gene: TRBV19

CDR3nt: TGTGCCAGCAGTAAGGGACAGGGATCTCGCGAGCAGTACTTC
CDR3aa: CASSKGQGSREQYF
abundance: once
d_gene: TRBD1
j_gene: TRBJ2-7
v_gene: TRBV6-6

CDR3nt: TGTGCCAGCTCACTTGATGCTGCGGCAGGGGAAGGAAACACCATATATTTT
CDR3aa: CASSLDAAAGEGNTIYF
abundance: .
d_gene: .
j_gene: TRBJ1-3
v_gene: TRBV18

CDR3nt: TGTGCCAGCACCCAACTAGCGGGAGGGCCCCATGAGCAGTTCTTC
CDR3aa: CASTQLAGGPHEQFF
abundance: .
d_gene: TRBD2
j_gene: TRBJ2-1
v_gene: TRBV6-4

CDR3nt: TGTGCCAGCAGTTCCCCTGAAGCTTTCTTT
CDR3aa: CASSSPEAFF
abundance: .
d_gene: .
j_gene: TRBJ1-1
v_gene: TRBV28

CDR3nt: TGTGCCAGCAGCCTCTCGGGAACGGGACTAGATAAGTTCTTC
CDR3aa: CASSLSGTGLDKFF
abundance: .
d_gene: TRBD2
j_gene: TRBJ2-1
v_gene: TRBV5-4

CDR3nt: TGTGCCAGCAGCTTTGGACTAGCGGCCGGGGAGCTGTTTTTT
CDR3aa: CASSFGLAAGELFF
abundance: .
d_gene: TRBD2
j_gene: TRBJ2-2
v_gene: TRBV7-2

CDR3nt: TGTGCCAGCAACCCTCGGACTAGCGGGAGTTACAATGAGCAGTTCTTC
CDR3aa: CASNPRTSGSYNEQFF
abundance: .
d_gene: TRBD2
j_gene: TRBJ2-1
v_gene: TRBV13

CDR3nt: TGTGCCAGCAGAAGCGATCCTAGCACAGATACGCAGTATTTT
CDR3aa: CASRSDPSTDTQYF
abundance: .
d_gene: .
j_gene: TRBJ2-3
v_gene: TRBV2

CDR3nt: TGTGCCAGCAGCTTAGGGACAGGGCCATGGGACACCATATATTTT
CDR3aa: CASSLGTGPWDTIYF
abundance: .
d_gene: TRBD1
j_gene: TRBJ1-3
v_gene: TRBV7-9

CDR3nt: TGTGCCAGCAGTATGCCCGGGACAGACTACAATGAGCAGTTCTTC
CDR3aa: CASSMPGTDYNEQFF
abundance: .
d_gene: TRBD1
j_gene: TRBJ2-1
v_gene: TRBV28

CDR3nt: TGTGCCAGCAGTTCCCCCTCCGGACAGGTCTACGAGCAGTACTTC
CDR3aa: CASSSPSGQVYEQYF
abundance: .
d_gene: TRBD1
j_gene: TRBJ2-7
v_gene: TRBV7-9

CDR3nt: TGTGCCAGCAGTGACCGATGGACAGACCTTTCCTGGGAGCAGTACTTC
CDR3aa: CASSDRWTDLSWEQYF
abundance: .
d_gene: .
j_gene: TRBJ2-7
v_gene: TRBV25-1

CDR3nt: TGTGCCAGCAGTTTATCGACAGGTTCCGAGCAGTACTTC
CDR3aa: CASSLSTGSEQYF
abundance: .
d_gene: .
j_gene: TRBJ2-7
v_gene: TRBV27

CDR3nt: TGTGCCAGCAGTGACTTACTTGGGAGACTGTTTTTT
CDR3aa: CASSDLLGRLFF
abundance: .
d_gene: .
j_gene: TRBJ1-4
v_gene: TRBV6-1

CDR3nt: TGTGCCAGCAGTTTGAGGGCTCTCTACAATCAGCCCCAGCATTTT
CDR3aa: CASSLRALYNQPQHF
abundance: .
d_gene: .
j_gene: TRBJ1-5
v_gene: TRBV28

CDR3nt: TGCGCCAGCAGCCAAGATCCCGTCTCCTCCTACAATGAGCAGTTCTTC
CDR3aa: CASSQDPVSSYNEQFF
abundance: .
d_gene: .
j_gene: TRBJ2-1
v_gene: TRBV4-1

CDR3nt: TGTGCCACCAGCAGAGATCCCCTACTGTGGACAGGGGATAACTATGGCTACACCTTC
CDR3aa: CATSRDPLLWTGDNYGYTF
abundance: many
d_gene: TRBD1
j_gene: TRBJ1-2
v_gene: TRBV15

CDR3nt: TGTGCCAGCAGCTTAGGGGTTGGGTCGATGAACACTGAAGCTTTCTTT
CDR3aa: CASSLGVGSMNTEAFF
abundance: .
d_gene: .
j_gene: TRBJ1-1
v_gene: TRBV7-9

CDR3nt: TGTGCCAGCAGTTACCGGGGACAGGGGTCTTACAATGAGCAGTTCTTC
CDR3aa: CASSYRGQGSYNEQFF
abundance: .
d_gene: TRBD1
j_gene: TRBJ2-1
v_gene: TRBV6-5

CDR3nt: TGCGCCAGCAGCTTGCAGGGGGCGGGGGAGACCCAGTACTTC
CDR3aa: CASSLQGAGETQYF
abundance: .
d_gene: TRBD1
j_gene: TRBJ2-5
v_gene: TRBV5-1

CDR3nt: TGTGCCAGCAAGGGACTAGCGGGAACAGATACGCAGTATTTT
CDR3aa: CASKGLAGTDTQYF
abundance: .
d_gene: TRBD2
j_gene: TRBJ2-3
v_gene: TRBV2

CDR3nt: TGTGCCAGCAGTTTATATCAGGGGGCGACGAACACTGAAGCTTTCTTT
CDR3aa: CASSLYQGATNTEAFF
abundance: .
d_gene: TRBD1
j_gene: TRBJ1-1
v_gene: TRBV28

CDR3nt: TGTGCCAGCAGTTACTCCGACAGTACTAACTATGGCTACACCTTC
CDR3aa: CASSYSDSTNYGYTF
abundance: .
d_gene: .
j_gene: TRBJ1-2
v_gene: TRBV6-5

CDR3nt: TGTGCCAGCAGCTTAGATCCCCTAACAGGTGCTGAAGCTTTCTTT
CDR3aa: CASSLDPLTGAEAFF
abundance: .
d_gene: .
j_gene: TRBJ1-1
v_gene: TRBV11-3

CDR3nt: TGTGCCAGTAGTCCACGGACAGGGGTCACAGATACGCAGTATTTT
CDR3aa: CASSPRTGVTDTQYF
abundance: .
d_gene: TRBD1
j_gene: TRBJ2-3
v_gene: TRBV19

CDR3nt: TGCGCCAGCAGCTCCGCGGCGGGAAGCCAAGAGACCCAGTACTTC
CDR3aa: CASSSAAGSQETQYF
abundance: few
d_gene: .
j_gene: TRBJ2-5
v_gene: TRBV5-1

CDR3nt: TGTGCCAGCTCACCCCAGTGGGAGACCCAGTACTTC
CDR3aa: CASSPQWETQYF
abundance: .
d_gene: .
j_gene: TRBJ2-5
v_gene: TRBV18

CDR3nt: TGTGCCAGCAGCGGTGGCGGGAGCCTTGGGTACAATGAGCAGTTCTTC
CDR3aa: CASSGGGSLGYNEQFF
abundance: .
d_gene: TRBD2
j_gene: TRBJ2-1
v_gene: TRBV9

CDR3nt: TGTGCCAGCAGCTTACAGCTTAACTATGGCTACACCTTC
CDR3aa: CASSLQLNYGYTF
abundance: .
d_gene: .
j_gene: TRBJ1-2
v_gene: TRBV5-8

CDR3nt: TGCGCCAGCAGCTTGGGTTATTTTAGGGCCAACTACGAGCAGTACTTC
CDR3aa: CASSLGYFRANYEQYF
abundance: .
d_gene: .
j_gene: TRBJ2-7
v_gene: TRBV5-1

CDR3nt: TGTGCCAGCAGCTTAACGCAGGGAGGCAGACAGCCCCAGCATTTT
CDR3aa: CASSLTQGGRQPQHF
abundance: few
d_gene: .
j_gene: TRBJ1-5
v_gene: TRBV7-2

CDR3nt: TGTGCCAGCAGTTTACTCACAGGGACCCCCGGGGAGCTGTTTTTT
CDR3aa: CASSLLTGTPGELFF
abundance: .
d_gene: .
j_gene: TRBJ2-2
v_gene: TRBV6-1

CDR3nt: TGTGCCAGCAGTCCGGACTTGCCCGGCTACACCTTC
CDR3aa: CASSPDLPGYTF
abundance: few
d_gene: .
j_gene: TRBJ1-2
v_gene: TRBV28

CDR3nt: TGTGCCAGCAGCTTCGCTGAGCACGGTAATGAAAAACTGTTTTTT
CDR3aa: CASSFAEHGNEKLFF
abundance: .
d_gene: .
j_gene: TRBJ1-4
v_gene: TRBV28

CDR3nt: TGTGCCAGCAGCTCCCGGGACCCTCGGTCATCAGAGATCCAGTACTTC
CDR3aa: CASSSRDPRSSEIQYF
abundance: .
d_gene: .
j_gene: TRBJ2-5
v_gene: TRBV11-2

CDR3nt: TGTGCCAGCAGCGTAGAAGGGGTTGGATACGAGCAGTACTTC
CDR3aa: CASSVEGVGYEQYF
abundance: few
d_gene: .
j_gene: TRBJ2-7
v_gene: TRBV9

CDR3nt: TGTGCCAGCAGCGATTCCTTAGCGGGAGTGGAGACCCAGTACTTC
CDR3aa: CASSDSLAGVETQYF
abundance: .
d_gene: TRBD2
j_gene: TRBJ2-5
v_gene: TRBV2

CDR3nt: TGTGCCAGCAGTGCCCCCCCGTCTGGAAACACCATATATTTT
CDR3aa: CASSAPPSGNTIYF
abundance: .
d_gene: .
j_gene: TRBJ1-3
v_gene: TRBV25-1

CDR3nt: TGTGCCAGCAGTGCCTCCGGGACTAGCGAAGAGACCCAGTACTTC
CDR3aa: CASSASGTSEETQYF
abundance: .
d_gene: TRBD2
j_gene: TRBJ2-5
v_gene: TRBV9

CDR3nt: TGTGCCAGCAGTCTATATCACTCGCCTAGGGACCAAAATGAAAAACTGTTTTTT
CDR3aa: CASSLYHSPRDQNEKLFF
abundance: .
d_gene: .
j_gene: TRBJ1-4
v_gene: TRBV28

CDR3nt: TGTGCCAGCAGCCGAAGGGACTTTCAAATTTACAATGAGCAGTTCTTC
CDR3aa: CASSRRDFQIYNEQFF
abundance: few
d_gene: .
j_gene: TRBJ2-1
v_gene: TRBV28

CDR3nt: TGTGCCAGCAGTTTCTTGCAGGCGCTGAACACCGGGGAGCTGTTTTTT
CDR3aa: CASSFLQALNTGELFF
abundance: .
d_gene: .
j_gene: TRBJ2-2
v_gene: TRBV28

CDR3nt: TGCGCCAGCAGCTTCGTAGGGGATCACTATGGCTACACCTTC
CDR3aa: CASSFVGDHYGYTF
abundance: .
d_gene: .
j_gene: TRBJ1-2
v_gene: TRBV5-1

CDR3nt: TGTGCCAGCAGCGTAGCCCCAGTTGAGAACACTGAAGCTTTCTTT
CDR3aa: CASSVAPVENTEAFF
abundance: .
d_gene: .
j_gene: TRBJ1-1
v_gene: TRBV9

CDR3nt: TGTGCCAGCAGTCCAACGCCGGGACGGCGGAATCAGCCCCAGCATTTT
CDR3aa: CASSPTPGRRNQPQHF
abundance: .
d_gene: .
j_gene: TRBJ1-5
v_gene: TRBV28

CDR3nt: TGTGCCAGCAGCTCGGGACTAGCGGGAGGGCGCGGTGAGCAGTTCTTC
CDR3aa: CASSSGLAGGRGEQFF
abundance: .
d_gene: TRBD2
j_gene: TRBJ2-1
v_gene: TRBV5-6

CDR3nt: TGTGCCAGCAGGATTGGATCCCTACGGGACAGGGGACCTAACTTCCAATACGAGCAGTACTTC
CDR3aa: CASRIGSLRDRGPNFQYEQYF
abundance: .
d_gene: TRBD1
j_gene: TRBJ2-7
v_gene: TRBV13

CDR3nt: TGTGCCAGCAGCTCGACAGGGTCGGGGAATCAGCCCCAGCATTTT
CDR3aa: CASSSTGSGNQPQHF
abundance: few
d_gene: TRBD1
j_gene: TRBJ1-5
v_gene: TRBV7-9